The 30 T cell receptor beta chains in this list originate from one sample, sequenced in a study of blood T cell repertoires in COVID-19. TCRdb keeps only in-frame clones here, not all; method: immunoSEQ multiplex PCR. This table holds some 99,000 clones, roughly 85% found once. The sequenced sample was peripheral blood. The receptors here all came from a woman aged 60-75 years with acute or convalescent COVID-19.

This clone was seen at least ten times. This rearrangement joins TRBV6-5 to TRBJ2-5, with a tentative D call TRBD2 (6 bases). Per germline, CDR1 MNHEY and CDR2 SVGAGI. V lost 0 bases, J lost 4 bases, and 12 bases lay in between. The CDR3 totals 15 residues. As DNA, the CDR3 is TGTGCCAGCAGTTACTCGTCATTGGGGGGAGAGACCCAGTACTTC. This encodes CASSYSSLGGETQYF.

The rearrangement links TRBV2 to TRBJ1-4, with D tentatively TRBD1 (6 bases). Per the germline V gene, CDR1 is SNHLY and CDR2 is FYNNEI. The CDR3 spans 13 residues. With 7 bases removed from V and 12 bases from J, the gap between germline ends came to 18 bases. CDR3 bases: TGTGCCAGCAATCGACAGGTCCCTGGGGAACTGTTTTTT. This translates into CASNRQVPGELFF.

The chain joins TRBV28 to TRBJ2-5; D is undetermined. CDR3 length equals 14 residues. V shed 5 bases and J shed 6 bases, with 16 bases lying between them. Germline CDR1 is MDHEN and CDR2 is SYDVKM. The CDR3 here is CASSDTEILQTQYF. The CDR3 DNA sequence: TGTGCCAGCAGTGATACAGAGATCCTCCAGACCCAGTACTTC.

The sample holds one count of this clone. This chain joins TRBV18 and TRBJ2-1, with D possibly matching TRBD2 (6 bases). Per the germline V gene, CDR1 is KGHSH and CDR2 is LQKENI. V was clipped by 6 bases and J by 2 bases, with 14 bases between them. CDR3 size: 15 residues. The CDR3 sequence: CASSFPPGAYNEQFF. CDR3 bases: TGTGCCAGCTCGTTCCCCCCGGGGGCCTACAATGAGCAGTTCTTC.

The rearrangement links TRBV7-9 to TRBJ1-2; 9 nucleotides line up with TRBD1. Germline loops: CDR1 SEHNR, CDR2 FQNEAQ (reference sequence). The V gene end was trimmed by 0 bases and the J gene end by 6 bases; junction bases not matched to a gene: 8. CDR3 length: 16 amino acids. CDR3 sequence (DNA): TGTGCCAGCAGCTTAGCGCGGGGGACAGGGACCAATGGCTACACCTTC. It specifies CASSLARGTGTNGYTF.

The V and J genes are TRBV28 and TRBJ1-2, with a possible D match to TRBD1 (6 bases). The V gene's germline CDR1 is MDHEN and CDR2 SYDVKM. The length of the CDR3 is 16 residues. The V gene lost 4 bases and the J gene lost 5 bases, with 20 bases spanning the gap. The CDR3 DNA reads TGTGCCAGCAGTTCCCCACATGCGGGGGCCCCGTATGGCTACACCTTC. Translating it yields CASSSPHAGAPYGYTF.

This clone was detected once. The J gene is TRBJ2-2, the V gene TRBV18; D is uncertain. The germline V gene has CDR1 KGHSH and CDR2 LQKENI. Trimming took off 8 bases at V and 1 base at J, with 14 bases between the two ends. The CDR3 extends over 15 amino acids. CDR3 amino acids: CASPRSTMNTGELFF. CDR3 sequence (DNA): TGTGCCAGCCCGCGCTCTACCATGAACACCGGGGAGCTGTTTTTT.

The CDR3 DNA is TGTGCCAGCAGTACCCTGGGAGGGAGGTTAGCTTTCTTT. Translation: CASSTLGGRLAFF. V and J are TRBV28 and TRBJ1-1; D gene unclear. The CDR3 runs 13 residues. Trimming left V 5 bases short and J 10 bases short, with 17 bases between. CDR1 and CDR2 from the germline V gene are MDHEN and SYDVKM. The variable domain in full, with the rest retrieved from reference TRBV28 and TRBJ1-1, is DVKVTQSSRYLVKRTGEKVFLECVQDMDHENMFWYRQDPGLGLRLIYFSYDVKMKEKGDIPEGYSVSREKKERFSLILESASTNQTSMYLCASSTLGGRLAFFGQGTRLTVV.

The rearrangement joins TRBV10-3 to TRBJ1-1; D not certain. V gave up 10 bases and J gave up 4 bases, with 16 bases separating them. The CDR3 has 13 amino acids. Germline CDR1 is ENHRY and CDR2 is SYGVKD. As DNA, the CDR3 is TGTGCCACCCAGCGTCCGGGGTCCACTGAAGCTTTCTTT. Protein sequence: CATQRPGSTEAFF.

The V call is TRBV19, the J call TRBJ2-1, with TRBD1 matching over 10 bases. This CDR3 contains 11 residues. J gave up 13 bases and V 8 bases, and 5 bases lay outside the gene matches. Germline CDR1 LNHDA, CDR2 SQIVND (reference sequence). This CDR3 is CASGTGVDQFF. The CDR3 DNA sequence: TGTGCCAGTGGGACAGGGGTCGACCAGTTCTTC.

In DNA, the CDR3 is TGCGCCAGCAGCCAAGAGTACGCCCCGGGCGAGCAGTACTTC. This encodes CASSQEYAPGEQYF. The gene calls are TRBV4-3 and TRBJ2-7; D remains unclear. The CDR3 runs 14 residues. V was cut by 0 bases and J by 6 bases, with 12 bases left in between. From germline, CDR1 is LGHNA and CDR2 YSLEER.

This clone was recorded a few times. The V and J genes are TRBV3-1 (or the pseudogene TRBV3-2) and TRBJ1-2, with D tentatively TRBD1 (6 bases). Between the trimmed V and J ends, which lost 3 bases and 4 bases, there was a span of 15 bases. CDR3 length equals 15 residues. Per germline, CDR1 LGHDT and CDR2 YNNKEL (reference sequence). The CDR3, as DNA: TGTGCCAGCAGCCAGAGGGACATTTCTTTCTATGGCTACACCTTC. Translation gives CASSQRDISFYGYTF.

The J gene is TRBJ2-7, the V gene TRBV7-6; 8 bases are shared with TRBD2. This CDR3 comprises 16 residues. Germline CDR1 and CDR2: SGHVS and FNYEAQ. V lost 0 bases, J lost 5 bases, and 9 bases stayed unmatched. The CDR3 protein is CASSLAGGGGLHEQYF. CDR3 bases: TGTGCCAGCAGCTTAGCGGGTGGCGGGGGGCTGCACGAGCAGTACTTC.

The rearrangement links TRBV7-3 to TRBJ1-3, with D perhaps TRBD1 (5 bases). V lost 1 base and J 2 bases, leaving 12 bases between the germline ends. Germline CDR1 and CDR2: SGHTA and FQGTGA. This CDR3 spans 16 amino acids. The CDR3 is CASSLNAAGTGNTIYF. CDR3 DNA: TGTGCCAGCAGCTTAAATGCGGCAGGGACTGGAAACACCATATATTTT. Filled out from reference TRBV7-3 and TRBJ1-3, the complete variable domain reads GAGVSQTPSNKVTEKGKYVELRCDPISGHTALYWYRQSLGQGPEFLIYFQGTGAADDSGLPNDRFFAVRPEGSVSTLKIQRTERGDSAVYLCASSLNAAGTGNTIYFGEGSWLTVV.

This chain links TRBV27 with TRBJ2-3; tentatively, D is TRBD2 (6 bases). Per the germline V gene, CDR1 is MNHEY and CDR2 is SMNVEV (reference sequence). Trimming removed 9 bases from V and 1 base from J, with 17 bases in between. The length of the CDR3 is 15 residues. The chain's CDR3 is CASRTIMRGTDTQYF. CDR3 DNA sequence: TGTGCCAGTAGGACTATCATGAGGGGCACAGATACGCAGTATTTT.

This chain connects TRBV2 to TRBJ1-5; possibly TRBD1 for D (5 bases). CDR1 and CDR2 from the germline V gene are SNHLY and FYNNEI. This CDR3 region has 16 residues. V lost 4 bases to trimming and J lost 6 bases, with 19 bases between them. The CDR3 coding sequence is TGTGCCAGCAGTGGAGATCATGGGCAGGGTGGTCAGCCCCAGCATTTT. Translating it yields CASSGDHGQGGQPQHF.

This CDR3 reads CASSSGTDTQYF. CDR3 nucleotide sequence: TGTGCCAGCAGTTCAGGGACAGATACGCAGTATTTT. V gene TRBV3-1 (or the pseudogene TRBV3-2) combines with J gene TRBJ2-3, with D possibly being TRBD1 (5 bases). The CDR3 covers 12 residues. Trimming removed 6 bases at V and 3 bases at J, with 7 bases between. The germline CDR1 and CDR2 sequences are LGHDT and YNNKEL (reference sequence).

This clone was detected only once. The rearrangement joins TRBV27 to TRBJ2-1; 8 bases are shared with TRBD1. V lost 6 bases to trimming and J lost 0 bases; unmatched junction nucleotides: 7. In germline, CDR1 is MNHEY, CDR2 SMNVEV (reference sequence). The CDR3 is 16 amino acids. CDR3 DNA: TGTGCCAGCAGGGGCTCCACAGGGGGCTCCTACAATGAGCAGTTCTTC. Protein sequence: CASRGSTGGSYNEQFF.

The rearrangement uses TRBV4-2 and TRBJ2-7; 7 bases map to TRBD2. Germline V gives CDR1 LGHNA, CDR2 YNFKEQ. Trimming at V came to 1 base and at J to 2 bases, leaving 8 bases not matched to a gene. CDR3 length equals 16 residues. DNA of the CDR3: TGTGCCAGCAGCCAAGTGCTAGCGGAGCTCCCCTACGAGCAGTACTTC. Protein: CASSQVLAELPYEQYF.

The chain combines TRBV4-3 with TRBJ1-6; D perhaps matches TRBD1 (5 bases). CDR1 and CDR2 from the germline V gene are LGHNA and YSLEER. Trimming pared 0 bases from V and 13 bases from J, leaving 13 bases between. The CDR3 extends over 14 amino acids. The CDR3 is CASSQDRGGVPLHF. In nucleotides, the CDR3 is TGCGCCAGCAGCCAAGATCGGGGGGGGGTCCCCCTCCACTTT.

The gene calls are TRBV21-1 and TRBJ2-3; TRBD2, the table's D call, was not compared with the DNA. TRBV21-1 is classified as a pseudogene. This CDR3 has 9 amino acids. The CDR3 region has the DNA TGTGCCAGCAGTGAGTGCTGGTATTTT. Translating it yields CASSECWYF.

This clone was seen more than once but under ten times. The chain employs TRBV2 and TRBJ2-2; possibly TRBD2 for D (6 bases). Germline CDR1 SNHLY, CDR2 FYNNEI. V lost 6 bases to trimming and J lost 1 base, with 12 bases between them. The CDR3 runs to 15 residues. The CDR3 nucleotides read TGTGCCAGCAGAGGTAGCGGAGGGAACACCGGGGAGCTGTTTTTT. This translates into CASRGSGGNTGELFF. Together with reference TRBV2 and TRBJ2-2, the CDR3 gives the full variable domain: EPEVTQTPSHQVTQMGQEVILRCVPISNHLYFYWYRQILGQKVEFLVSFYNNEISEKSEIFDDQFSVERPDGSNFTLKIRSTKLEDSAMYFCASRGSGGNTGELFFGEGSRLTVL.

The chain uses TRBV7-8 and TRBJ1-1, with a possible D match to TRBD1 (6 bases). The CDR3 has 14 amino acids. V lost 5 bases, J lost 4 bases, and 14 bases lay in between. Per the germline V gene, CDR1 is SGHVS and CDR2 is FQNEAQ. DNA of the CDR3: TGTGCCAGCAGCGCTACAGGGAGGGTCACTGAAGCTTTCTTT. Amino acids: CASSATGRVTEAFF.

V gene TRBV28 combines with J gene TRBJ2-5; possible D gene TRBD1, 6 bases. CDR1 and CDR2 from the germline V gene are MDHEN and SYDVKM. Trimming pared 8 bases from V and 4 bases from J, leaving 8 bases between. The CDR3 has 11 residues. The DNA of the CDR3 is TGTGCCAGCGTGGGGGCAGAGACCCAGTACTTC. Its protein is CASVGAETQYF.

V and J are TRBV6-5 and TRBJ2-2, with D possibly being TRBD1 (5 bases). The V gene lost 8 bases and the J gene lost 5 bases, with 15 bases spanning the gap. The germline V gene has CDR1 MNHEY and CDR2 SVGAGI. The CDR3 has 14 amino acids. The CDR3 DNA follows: TGTGCCAGCCAATTAACCAGGGCGACCGGGGAGCTGTTTTTT. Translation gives CASQLTRATGELFF.

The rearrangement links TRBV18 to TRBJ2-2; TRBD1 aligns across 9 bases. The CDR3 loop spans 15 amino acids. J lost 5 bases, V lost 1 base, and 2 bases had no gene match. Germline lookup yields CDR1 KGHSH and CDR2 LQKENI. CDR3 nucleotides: TGTGCCAGCTCACCACAGGGACAGGGAACCGGGGAGCTGTTTTTT. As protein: CASSPQGQGTGELFF.

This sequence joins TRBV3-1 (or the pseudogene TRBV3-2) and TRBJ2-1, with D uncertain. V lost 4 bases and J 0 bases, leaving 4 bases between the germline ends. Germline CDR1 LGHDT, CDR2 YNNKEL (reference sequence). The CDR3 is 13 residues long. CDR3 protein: CASSLSSYNEQFF. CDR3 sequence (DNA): TGTGCCAGCAGCCTTAGCTCCTACAATGAGCAGTTCTTC.

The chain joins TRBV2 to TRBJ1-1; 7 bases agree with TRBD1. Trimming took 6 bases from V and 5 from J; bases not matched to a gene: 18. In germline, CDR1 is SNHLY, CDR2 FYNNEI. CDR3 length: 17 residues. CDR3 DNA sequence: TGTGCCAGCAGCGAAAGGACAGGAGGGAGAGGAGGGACTGAAGCTTTCTTT. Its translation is CASSERTGGRGGTEAFF.

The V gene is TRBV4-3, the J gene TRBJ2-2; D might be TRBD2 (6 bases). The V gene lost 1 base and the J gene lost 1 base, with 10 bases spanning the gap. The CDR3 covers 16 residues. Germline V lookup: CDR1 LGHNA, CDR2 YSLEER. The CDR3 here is CASSQGLGGNTGELFF. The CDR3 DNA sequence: TGCGCCAGCAGCCAAGGGCTCGGGGGGAACACCGGGGAGCTGTTTTTT.

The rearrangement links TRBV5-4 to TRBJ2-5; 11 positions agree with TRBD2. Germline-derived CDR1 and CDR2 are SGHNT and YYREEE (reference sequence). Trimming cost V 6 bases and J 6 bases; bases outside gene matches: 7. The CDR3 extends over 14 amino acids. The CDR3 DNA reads TGTGCCAGCATGCTGACTAGCGGGGCCCAGACCCAGTACTTC. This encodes CASMLTSGAQTQYF.